A single sample is the source of the 31 T cell receptor beta chains below, sequenced in a study of beta chain features in type 1 diabetes. Expressed TCRB transcripts were sequenced, since all the RNA that had been isolated was reverse transcribed. Method: immunoSEQ multiplex PCR; TCRdb's copy keeps in-frame clones and lacks some. The sample holds 150,000 or so clones, 9% to 10% seen once. The sample comprised central memory CD4+ T cells from blood. The receptors were gathered from a woman between 35 and 50 years old in good health.

The rearrangement links TRBV5-6 to TRBJ2-7; D perhaps matches TRBD1 (5 bases). V lost 0 bases and J 4 bases, leaving 17 bases between the germline ends. The CDR3 totals 16 residues. Germline lookup yields CDR1 SGHDT and CDR2 YYEEEE. Here the CDR3 reads CASSLVQGSSIYEQYF. The CDR3 DNA follows: TGTGCCAGCAGCTTGGTTCAGGGATCATCGATTTACGAGCAGTACTTC.

This clone appeared a few times. CDR3 DNA sequence: TGCGCCAACCAGAGCGACCCGGGTGTCAGCTCCTACGAGCAGTACTTC. Protein product: CANQSDPGVSSYEQYF. The chain couples TRBV5-1 to TRBJ2-7; no reliable D call. The CDR3 is 16 amino acids. V lost 9 bases and J 0 bases, leaving 22 bases between the germline ends. Germline V lookup: CDR1 SGHRS, CDR2 YFSETQ.

This clone was picked up a small number of times. The V gene is TRBV2, the J gene TRBJ2-2, with 8 bases matching TRBD1. CDR1 is SNHLY and CDR2 is FYNNEI in the germline V gene. The CDR3 is 13 residues long. CDR3 DNA: TGTGCTCTGGACAGGGCAAACACCGGGGAGCTGTTTTTT. This gives the protein CALDRANTGELFF.

The chain recombines TRBV6-1 with TRBJ1-6; unclear D gene. The CDR3 sequence is 15 residues long. The V end was cut by 5 bases, the J end by 8 bases, with 16 bases between. Germline V gene sequence: CDR1 MNHNS, CDR2 SASEGT. This chain's CDR3 is CASSRTEGADSPLHF. The CDR3 region has the DNA TGTGCCAGCAGTAGGACGGAGGGCGCGGATTCACCCCTCCACTTT.

This clone was seen many times. V gene TRBV4-1 combines with J gene TRBJ2-5; 9 bases line up with TRBD2. V dropped 6 bases and J dropped 5; count of bases not matched to a gene: 10. The germline CDR1 and CDR2 sequences are MGHRA and YSYEKL. This CDR3 spans 15 amino acids. The CDR3 nucleotides are TGCGCCAGCAGGCTTCCTAGCGGGGCTTCGGAGACCCAGTACTTC. Translation gives CASRLPSGASETQYF.

This clone turned up a few times. The V call is TRBV9, the J call TRBJ2-3, with 7 bases matching TRBD1. The CDR3 is 14 amino acids. V shed 1 base and J 7 bases; nucleotides not matched to a gene: 6. CDR1 is SGDLS and CDR2 is YYNGEE in the germline V gene. The CDR3 coding sequence is TGTGCCAGCAGCGTACCGACAGGGTCAAATACGCAGTATTTT. It specifies CASSVPTGSNTQYF.

The chain couples TRBV4-1 to TRBJ2-7; 10 bases are shared with TRBD2. Germline V gene lookup returns CDR1 MGHRA and CDR2 YSYEKL. This CDR3 is built from 14 residues. V shed 3 bases and J 6 bases; nucleotides not matched to a gene: 5. The CDR3 is CASSHTGLASEQYF. CDR3 nucleotide sequence: TGCGCCAGCAGCCATACGGGACTAGCGAGCGAGCAGTACTTC.

This clone was observed a handful of times. The chain uses TRBV5-4 and TRBJ1-2; TRBD1 matches 10 bases. Trimming cost V 4 bases and J 2 bases; bases outside gene matches: 5. CDR1 is SGHNT, CDR2 YYREEE, per germline (reference sequence). The CDR3 loop spans 15 amino acids. The CDR3 nucleotides are TGTGCCAGCAGCGCCGGACAGGGGGGGAACTATGGCTACACCTTC. Amino acids: CASSAGQGGNYGYTF. Using reference TRBV5-4 and TRBJ1-2 for the parts outside the CDR3, the full variable domain is ETGVTQSPTHLIKTRGQQVTLRCSSQSGHNTVSWYQQALGQGPQFIFQYYREEENGRGNFPPRFSGLQFPNYSSELNVNALELDDSALYLCASSAGQGGNYGYTFGSGTRLTVV.

In DNA form, the CDR3 reads TGTGCCAGCAGCACAAACGTTGGGCTAGCCAAAAGCACAGATACGCAGTATTTT. It specifies CASSTNVGLAKSTDTQYF. The J gene is TRBJ2-3, the V gene TRBV7-9; D is possibly TRBD2 (5 bases). V lost 5 bases and J 0 bases, leaving 21 bases between the germline ends. This CDR3 is built from 18 residues. Germline loops: CDR1 SEHNR, CDR2 FQNEAQ (reference sequence).

The chain recombines TRBV5-6 with TRBJ2-3, with D possibly matching TRBD1 (5 bases). V lost 0 bases and J 0 bases, leaving 17 bases between the germline ends. The CDR3 has 18 residues. From germline, CDR1 is SGHDT and CDR2 YYEEEE. CDR3 in amino acids: CASSLGPPMRTSTDTQYF. The CDR3 DNA follows: TGTGCCAGCAGCTTGGGGCCGCCTATGCGGACAAGCACAGATACGCAGTATTTT.

This clone appeared a few times. DNA for the CDR3: TGCGCCAGCAGCGCGGCTACGACAGGGGCAGGAGAAAAACTGTTTTTT. As protein: CASSAATTGAGEKLFF. The chain carries TRBV5-1 and TRBJ1-4; 8 nucleotides line up with TRBD1. Per the germline V gene, CDR1 is SGHRS and CDR2 is YFSETQ. The CDR3 covers 16 residues. The junction had 13 bases not matched to a gene; V was cut back by 4 bases and J by 8 bases.

This chain uses TRBV7-2 with TRBJ2-1; D is perhaps TRBD1 (5 bases). CDR1 SGHTA and CDR2 FQGNSA come from the germline V gene. This CDR3 region has 13 residues. With 5 bases removed from V and 9 bases from J, the gap between germline ends came to 14 bases. The CDR3 DNA is TGTGCCAGCAGCCCCAGGGCTATTGGTGAGCAGTTCTTC. It is translated as CASSPRAIGEQFF.

This clone was picked up a small number of times. V and J are TRBV5-1 and TRBJ2-3, with TRBD2 identical over 9 bases. Trimming at V came to 1 base and at J to 4 bases, leaving 7 bases not matched to a gene. The CDR3 is 16 amino acids. Germline V gene lookup returns CDR1 SGHRS and CDR2 YFSETQ. The CDR3 DNA sequence: TGCGCCAGCAGCTTGACCGGGACTAGCCCCCCAGATACGCAGTATTTT. Translated: CASSLTGTSPPDTQYF.

CDR3 residues: CATFLGGGGGANVLTF. The DNA for the CDR3 is TGTGCCACCTTCCTCGGGGGGGGCGGCGGGGCCAACGTCCTGACTTTC. The V call is TRBV5-8, the J call TRBJ2-6; TRBD2 agrees at 8 bases. J gave up 4 bases and V 9 bases, and 12 bases lay outside the gene matches. The CDR3 has 16 amino acids. Germline CDR1 is SGHTS and CDR2 is YDEGEE.

This clone was picked up a small number of times. The V and J genes are TRBV7-9 and TRBJ1-2; no reliable D call. V gave up 5 bases and J gave up 4 bases, with 8 bases separating them. CDR1 SEHNR and CDR2 FQNEAQ come from the germline V gene (reference sequence). This CDR3 is built from 12 residues. In DNA form, the CDR3 reads TGTGCCAGCAGCCCAGGTTCCTATGGCTACACCTTC. Protein sequence: CASSPGSYGYTF.

The V gene is TRBV4-3, the J gene TRBJ1-2; D is perhaps TRBD1 (6 bases). Germline loops: CDR1 LGHNA, CDR2 YSLEER. The length of the CDR3 is 15 residues. V lost 8 bases and J lost 5, with 21 bases in between. The CDR3 bases are TGCGCCAGCTCACCAACCTCGGACAGACAATATGGCTACACCTTC. It translates to CASSPTSDRQYGYTF.

The chain links TRBV5-1 to TRBJ2-2, with 11 bases identical to TRBD2. Germline-derived CDR1 and CDR2 are SGHRS and YFSETQ. The J segment lost 1 base and the V segment lost 7 bases, leaving 6 bases of the junction unmatched. This CDR3 is 16 amino acids long. CDR3: CASRSTSGGNTGELFF. CDR3 nucleotides: TGCGCCAGCCGATCAACTAGCGGGGGGAACACCGGGGAGCTGTTTTTT.

Many counts were recorded for this clone. V usage is TRBV29-1 and J usage is TRBJ2-3; TRBD1 matches 8 bases. J gave up 3 bases and V 4 bases, and 3 bases lay outside the gene matches. CDR3 length: 13 amino acids. Germline values: CDR1 SQVTM, CDR2 ANQGSEA. The CDR3 sequence is CSVGQGRTDTQYF. In nucleotides, the CDR3 is TGCAGCGTTGGACAGGGGAGAACAGATACGCAGTATTTT.

This clone has only a few counts. The chain couples TRBV27 to TRBJ1-5, with 8 bases that match TRBD1. The CDR3 length is 16 residues. Germline CDR1 and CDR2: MNHEY and SMNVEV (reference sequence). V trimming: 5 bases; J trimming: 2 bases; junction bases outside the gene matches: 8. CDR3: CASSATGQGGNQPQHF. The CDR3 DNA reads TGTGCCAGCAGTGCGACCGGACAGGGAGGCAATCAGCCCCAGCATTTT.

This sequence joins TRBV4-2 and TRBJ2-5, with 7 bases aligning to TRBD2. The V gene's germline CDR1 is LGHNA and CDR2 YNFKEQ. This CDR3 spans 16 amino acids. Unmatched junction bases numbered 7, after V lost 1 base and J lost 2 bases. CDR3 coding DNA: TGTGCCAGCAGCCAAGTGGGAGCGGGGCCTCAAGAGACCCAGTACTTC. Encoded protein: CASSQVGAGPQETQYF.

This clone was found a few times. This chain connects TRBV19 to TRBJ1-3, with 10 bases lining up with TRBD1. J gave up 8 bases and V 4 bases, and 11 bases lay outside the gene matches. The CDR3 runs 16 residues. Germline CDR1 reads LNHDA; CDR2 reads SQIVND (reference sequence). CDR3 protein: CASSTGRQGASDTIYF. The CDR3 nucleotides are TGTGCCAGTAGTACCGGACGACAGGGGGCATCGGACACCATATATTTT.

V and J are TRBV13 and TRBJ2-5, with 8 bases lining up with TRBD1. CDR1 and CDR2 (germline): PRHDT, FYEKMQ (reference sequence). The J segment lost 5 bases and the V segment lost 4 bases, leaving 9 bases of the junction unmatched. The CDR3 is made up of 15 amino acids. CDR3 DNA sequence: TGTGCCAGCAGCTCCGGACAGGGAGTTTGGGAGACCCAGTACTTC. Its translation: CASSSGQGVWETQYF.

This chain links TRBV11-2 with TRBJ2-2; 8 bases line up with TRBD1. CDR1 and CDR2 (germline): SGHAT, FQNNGV. Trimming took 6 bases from V and 3 from J; bases not matched to a gene: 3. The CDR3 sequence is 14 residues long. CDR3: CASRSDRDTGELFF. CDR3 in DNA: TGTGCCAGCAGATCGGACAGGGACACCGGGGAGCTGTTTTTT.

CDR3 region: CASSEAGGRHEKLFF. CDR3 sequence (DNA): TGTGCCAGCAGTGAAGCAGGCGGCCGGCATGAAAAACTGTTTTTT. V gene TRBV6-1 combines with J gene TRBJ1-4, with D hard to call. Deletions cut 0 bases from V and 6 bases from J, with 11 bases between. The CDR3 is 15 residues long. Germline V gene sequence: CDR1 MNHNS, CDR2 SASEGT.

This clone was picked up a small number of times. The chain is built from TRBV21-1 and TRBJ2-1; the D segment call TRBD2 is taken from the table without a DNA check. TRBV21-1 is labeled a pseudogene. The CDR3 covers 11 residues. CDR3 nucleotide sequence: TGTGCCAGCACCAATCCTAGGCGGCAGTTCTTC. Translating it yields CASTNPRRQFF.

This clone turned up a few times. V and J are TRBV6-5 and TRBJ1-2, with TRBD1 matching over 7 bases. J gave up 4 bases and V 5 bases, and 10 bases lay outside the gene matches. The V gene's germline CDR1 is MNHEY and CDR2 SVGAGI. The CDR3 sequence is 15 residues long. This CDR3 is CASSPGTVVGYGYTF. CDR3 DNA sequence: TGTGCCAGCAGTCCAGGGACAGTTGTGGGCTATGGCTACACCTTC.

This clone was seen more than once but under ten times. V usage is TRBV6-6 and J usage is TRBJ2-7, with 9 bases fitting TRBD1. Germline trimming cut 7 bases from V and 7 bases from J; bases unmatched to any gene: 14. The CDR3 extends over 15 amino acids. Germline CDR1 MNHNY, CDR2 SVGAGI (reference sequence). The CDR3 loop is CASTLGGTGSGEQYF. CDR3 DNA sequence: TGTGCCAGCACCCTCGGGGGGACAGGGTCCGGGGAGCAGTACTTC.

This sequence joins TRBV13 and TRBJ2-7; possibly TRBD1 for D (6 bases). The CDR3 covers 14 residues. Germline V gene data show CDR1 as PRHDT and CDR2 as FYEKMQ (reference sequence). The V and J ends lost 5 bases and 0 bases respectively, with 11 bases between them. The CDR3: CASSVSGHSYEQYF. The CDR3 DNA follows: TGTGCCAGCAGCGTGTCGGGACACTCCTACGAGCAGTACTTC. Based on the CDR3 plus reference TRBV13 and TRBJ2-7, the full variable domain is AAGVIQSPRHLIKEKRETATLKCYPIPRHDTVYWYQQGPGQDPQFLISFYEKMQSDKGSIPDRFSAQQFSDYHSELNMSSLELGDSALYFCASSVSGHSYEQYFGPGTRLTVT.

This clone was observed a few times. The V call is TRBV4-2, the J call TRBJ2-3; 9 bases are shared with TRBD2. V lost 0 bases to trimming and J lost 1 base; unmatched junction nucleotides: 5. The CDR3 length is 17 residues. CDR1 and CDR2 (germline): LGHNA, YNFKEQ. The CDR3 DNA reads as TGTGCCAGCAGCCAAGAACAGCGGGGGGCCGGCACAGATACGCAGTATTTT. This translates into CASSQEQRGAGTDTQYF.

This clone was counted many times. The rearrangement links TRBV29-1 to TRBJ2-3; D remains ambiguous. The CDR3 length is 12 residues. V lost 7 bases and J 1 base, leaving 9 bases between the germline ends. In germline, CDR1 is SQVTM, CDR2 ANQGSEA. CDR3 bases: TGCAGCGCGAGTCTCGGCACAGATACGCAGTATTTT. The encoded protein is CSASLGTDTQYF.

The chain joins TRBV2 to TRBJ2-5; tentative D call: TRBD1 (5 bases). With 5 bases removed from V and 6 bases from J, the gap between germline ends came to 19 bases. The CDR3 covers 15 residues. Per the germline V gene, CDR1 is SNHLY and CDR2 is FYNNEI. CDR3 bases: TGTGCCAGCAGTCCAAGGGCAGGGCTACAGAAGACCCAGTACTTC. Its protein is CASSPRAGLQKTQYF.